This T cell receptor (beta chain) was retrieved from a study of cytomegalovirus exposure and HLA in healthy donors (dated by TCRdb to the late 2010s). Describing the broader study: According to an earlier analysis of a few hundred of the donors, about 179 million T cells yielded 117 million unique TCR beta sequences and about 300 Gb of sequence data. A later analysis re-examined previously published TCR beta repertoires from about 700 donors and added high-resolution HLA genotyping to investigate patterns of TCR occurrence. The T cell repertoires of 666 subjects were profiled by immunosequencing and related to cytomegalovirus serostatus. About 330 gigabases of sequencing data and around 85 million unique TCR sequences made up an early release that covered fewer than 650 HLA-typed donors. Rather than using new phenotypic data, the later analysis identified candidate immune exposures from TCR beta sequences and from how often those sequences occurred across donors. The study aimed to test whether cataloging public T cell receptors could reveal signatures of past pathogen exposure. Among the roughly 400 genotyped donors, approximately 76% belonged to the genetic ancestry cluster associated with self-reported Caucasian donors. Among about 410 genotyped donors of the cohort, an average of around 250,000 unique TCR beta nucleotide sequences was sequenced per donor, of which 15% to 20% were non-productive. To predict cytomegalovirus infection status, the study combined high-throughput TCR immunosequencing, statistical association of individual TCRs with disease status, and machine learning. In addition to the first cohort of 500 to 850 subjects, a separate validation cohort of over 90 different subjects was used. The number of typed donors differed by locus: roughly 629-640 for A, B, C, DRB1 and DQB1; 500 to 550 for DQA1; fewer than 610 for DPA1; and some 470 for DPB1. Roughly 5 DR-DQ haplotypes were handled as single units for association and clustering, since linkage in the cohort was strong. In a later genetic analysis, genome-wide SNP genotypes for about three fifths of the roughly 670 donors were used, and that subset was treated as a discovery cohort. To decide whether each TCR beta V gene segment behaved as functional or pseudogenic, an earlier analysis of approximately 590 of the donors relied on high-throughput TCR beta sequencing. Donor age, sex, ethnicity and CMV serostatus were compiled together with the repertoire data. Every repertoire in the discovery cohort had been generated on one and the same sequencing platform. HLA typing covered class I and class II loci at four-digit resolution.

The library was produced with the immunoSEQ multiplex PCR assay. For the multiplex PCR, a mixture combining 60 forward primers for TCR Vbeta segments and 13 reverse primers for TCR Jbeta segments was used. The CDR3 region of rearranged TCR beta genes was amplified from genomic DNA with a multiplex PCR assay. The amplified TCR beta libraries were sequenced on the Illumina HiSeq System as 87-base-pair reads. Processing in the source paper ran as follows. Across the 640 or so repertoires, a later analysis counted tens of millions of unique TCR beta chains, some 11 million of which were shared by at least two donors. A nearest-neighbor algorithm error-corrected the raw reads and collapsed the reads into unique sequences, merging closely related sequences to remove PCR and sequencing errors. Alignment of CDR3 sequences to IMGT reference sequences was used to assign V, D and J gene segments. For a sequence to be retained, a match of at least six nucleotides to both a V gene segment and a J gene segment was required. Rearrangements were called productive when the CDR3 lacked stop codons and stayed in frame with V and J; all others were non-productive. CDR3 was defined according to IMGT convention as the region running from the second conserved V-encoded cysteine to the conserved J-encoded phenylalanine. Sequences without an unambiguous match to a single V gene segment were excluded from the earlier analysis of about 630 of the donors. In an earlier analysis of 587 of the donors, V segments were called functional above 56.7% productive rearrangements and were called segregating when the between-donor standard deviation exceeded 5%. To diagnose cytomegalovirus status from the catalog of TCR beta chain sequences, a statistical classification framework was built. In a later analysis, TCR nucleotide sequences were compared against IMGT/GENE-DB human TR gene sequences so that V and J genes could be assigned. In a later analysis, CDR3 sequences and most-parsimonious VDJ recombination scenarios were assigned using the TCRdist pipeline. A later analysis defined each TCR beta chain by its CDR3 amino acid sequence plus V-gene family, and excluded reads lacking a unique V-gene family. A later analysis removed 592 highly shared, low-generation-probability nucleotide sequences to deal with suspected cross-contamination and a sequencing artifact. For each public chain, a later analysis derived a clonal expansion index from normalized ranks of inferred template counts within each repertoire. A later analysis computed generation probabilities with a VDJ recombination model fitted to out-of-frame rearrangements, and checked the results against IGoR. A later analysis scored TCR-TCR, TCR-HLA and TCR-CMV co-occurrence with hypergeometric tests, applying a repertoire-size bias correction to TCR pairs. False discovery rates were estimated in a later analysis by permuting HLA or CMV assignments 20 times. In a later analysis, co-occurring TCRs were grouped with DBSCAN, and TCRdist sequence similarity was added when clustering was performed within HLA-allele-positive subsets. Repertoires with fewer than 30,000 or more than 120,000 public chains, plus five repertoires with anomalous nucleotide sharing, were excluded from co-occurrence clustering. The source is immuneACCESS, and TCRdb retained only in-frame sequences with V and J called. Part of the clones is not carried over; for the studies checked, unresolved V genes explain less than half of this, and the remainder is unexplained. That table supplies the V and J calls and clone size; D and trimming were determined from the DNA. This sample gives approximately 100,000 clones in total; 75% of them show up just once. The ten most abundant clones make up roughly a tenth of the sample.

General study outcomes and caveats: The study listed 164 TCR beta chains as associated with cytomegalovirus. In an earlier analysis of 587 of the donors, most TCR beta V segments appeared in productive rearrangements about 87% or about 30% of the time, broadly matching IMGT annotations. While some public TCRs were present in many individuals, most TCR sequences turned up only very rarely across donors. A later analysis found that most CMV-associated TCR beta chains appeared HLA-restricted, with HLA associations seemingly driven largely by CMV exposure. Because HLA typing was unavailable for some donors at each locus, only the typed subset was used in association tests. When HLA alleles, especially DR and DQ, strongly co-occurred, TCR associations were difficult to assign to individual alleles. A later genetic analysis reported fewer N-insertions in productive TCRs among donors in an Asian-associated ancestry cluster than the 666-donor mean. The classifier was reported to diagnose cytomegalovirus status with high specificity and sensitivity in both the original cohort and the validation cohort. A further reported finding was that TCR beta sequences accurately predicted the HLA-A and HLA-B alleles for most subjects in the first cohort. According to a later analysis, TCR association rates differed among HLA loci, with DRB1 alleles showing the most associated TCRs and HLA-C alleles showing the fewest. At a false discovery rate of 0.05, a later analysis linked 16,951 TCR beta sequences to specific HLA alleles. In vitro tests confirmed that a few of the cytomegalovirus-associated TCR beta chains recognize cytomegalovirus antigens. Seventeen rarely observed V segments, including chromosome 9 orphons, were excluded from the earlier analysis of some 590 of the donors because counts were too low. According to the authors, the approach could potentially be generalized to other disease states and immunological phenotypes. For the cohort, immune exposure information was limited to CMV serostatus. In this cohort, only TCR beta chains were sequenced, and detectable features were limited by the absence of alpha or paired-chain data. Sequencing depth was assumed to be roughly uniform across donors in the presence/absence analyses, though that assumption may not hold. Some IMGT-functional V segments, including TRBV6-2 and TRBV6-3, could not be told apart with the 87-base-pair reads, so those segments were excluded. A later genetic analysis associated a missense DCLRE1C variant with V-gene and J-gene trimming of TCR beta chains, and an independent cohort replicated the association. A cluster of highly shared sequence variants was judged likely to represent a technical artifact of the sequencing pipeline. According to a later analysis, parvovirus B19, influenza, CMV and Epstein-Barr virus appeared linked to several top co-occurrence clusters. In a later analysis, HLA-associated TCR beta chains were found to be more clonally expanded and to have lower generation probabilities than equally common non-associated chains. Correlated functional status among segregating V segments might be attributable to linkage disequilibrium, but an unknown experimental factor could not be ruled out.

The cohort comprised under 700 healthy bone marrow donors. At the time of sampling, all cohort members were nominally healthy, though unrecorded immune exposures were likely present. The donor tested CMV seronegative, placing the donor among the 350 to 400 seronegative members of the cohort. A peripheral blood sample was collected from each donor, and TCR beta sequencing was performed on peripheral blood mononuclear cells. The Qiagen DNeasy Blood Extraction Kit was used to extract genomic DNA from the blood cell samples. Concerning this clone itself: Its antigen is unknown. Base quality data are lacking; no much larger clone is found one base away.

Cut back by 5 bases and 7 bases, the V and J ends lie 12 bases apart. From a lookup of the germline V gene, CDR1 and CDR2 are SGHVS and FQNEAQ. From its cysteine to its phenylalanine, the CDR3 spans 12 amino acids. The only DNA kept is the CDR3, 36 bases in frame from the first base. The TCR was taken from a man aged 50 to 59 in good health and CMV-seronegative. The chain couples TRBV7-8 to TRBJ2-7; perhaps TRBD2 is the D gene, with 5 bases matching. Material for sequencing was PBMCs. The encoded CDR3 is CASSRTGEEQYF. At the DNA level, the sequence is TGTGCCAGCAGCCGGACTGGGGAGGAGCAGTACTTC.